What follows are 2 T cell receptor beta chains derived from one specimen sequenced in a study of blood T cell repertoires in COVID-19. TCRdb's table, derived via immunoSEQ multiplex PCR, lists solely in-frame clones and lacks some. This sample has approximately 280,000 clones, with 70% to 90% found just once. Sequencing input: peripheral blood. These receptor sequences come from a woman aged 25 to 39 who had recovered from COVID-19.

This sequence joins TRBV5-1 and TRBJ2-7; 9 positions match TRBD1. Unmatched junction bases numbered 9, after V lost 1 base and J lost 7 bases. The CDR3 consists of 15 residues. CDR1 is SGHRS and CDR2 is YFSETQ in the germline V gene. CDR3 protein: CASSLIGTGREEQYF. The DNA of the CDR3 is TGCGCCAGCAGCTTGATTGGGACAGGGCGAGAGGAGCAGTACTTC. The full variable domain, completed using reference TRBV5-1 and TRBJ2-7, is KAGVTQTPRYLIKTRGQQVTLSCSPISGHRSVSWYQQTPGQGLQFLFEYFSETQRNKGNFPGRFSGRQFSNSRSEMNVSTLELGDSALYLCASSLIGTGREEQYFGPGTRLTVT.

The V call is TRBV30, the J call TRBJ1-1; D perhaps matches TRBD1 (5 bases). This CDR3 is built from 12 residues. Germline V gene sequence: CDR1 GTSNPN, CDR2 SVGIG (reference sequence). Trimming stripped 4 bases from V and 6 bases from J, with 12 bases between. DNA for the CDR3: TGTGCCTGGAACAACGGGGGGTCTGAAGCTTTCTTT. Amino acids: CAWNNGGSEAFF.